This TCR beta chain stems from a study of CD8+ T cells in alopecia areata. Study-wide results and caveats: Sequencing of scalp samples also captures resident alphabeta T cells of normal skin. There were many expanded lesional clones persisting in scalp and blood during tofacitinib. Whether baseline CD8+ expansion is linked to response remains uncertain, given a single nonresponder. Tofacitinib significantly reduced both scalp clonality and expanded CD8+ clones among the top 100.

Noted treatment: oral pan-JAK inhibitor, 5-10 mg twice daily. Extraction of RNA preceded its reverse transcription into cDNA, which served as the sequencing template. Sequenced by immunoSEQ multiplex PCR; TCRdb stores in-frame clones only, minus some. The table records under 250,000 clones, approximately 70% of them present only once. Comments on this clone: Antigen unknown.

The length of the CDR3 is 14 residues. V was shortened by 3 bases and J by 0 bases, with 8 bases between the two germline ends. CDR1 is KGHSH and CDR2 is LQKENI in the germline V gene. The source was CD4+ T cells sorted from blood, collected around week 44, from a patient treated with tofacitinib. The rearrangement uses TRBV18 and TRBJ1-1; no clear D. The sequence was collected from a human donor with alopecia areata. CDR3 loop: CASSPGFLNTEAFF. The DNA for the CDR3 is TGTGCCAGCTCACCTGGGTTCCTGAACACTGAAGCTTTCTTT.